The following is a TCR beta chain sequence with its context. Generated by immunoSEQ multiplex PCR, the TCRdb table keeps only in-frame clones and is missing some. The table records roughly 460,000 clones, about 90% of them present only once. These data originate in a study of blood T cell repertoires in COVID-19. As for the study in general: Samples taken during acute and convalescent COVID-19 were collected in the United States, Italy and Spain.

Germline CDR1 KGHDR, CDR2 SFDVKD. There are 14 residues in the CDR3. Trimming took 0 bases from V and 6 from J, leaving 10 bases between them. The specimen was peripheral blood. The chain links TRBV24-1 to TRBJ1-2; D unresolved. This sequence was found in a man aged 18 to 35 with COVID-19, enrolled during active disease. The CDR3 region has the DNA TGTGCCACCAGTGATTTGCTATGCCTCAATGGCTACACCTTC. This gives the protein CATSDLLCLNGYTF.